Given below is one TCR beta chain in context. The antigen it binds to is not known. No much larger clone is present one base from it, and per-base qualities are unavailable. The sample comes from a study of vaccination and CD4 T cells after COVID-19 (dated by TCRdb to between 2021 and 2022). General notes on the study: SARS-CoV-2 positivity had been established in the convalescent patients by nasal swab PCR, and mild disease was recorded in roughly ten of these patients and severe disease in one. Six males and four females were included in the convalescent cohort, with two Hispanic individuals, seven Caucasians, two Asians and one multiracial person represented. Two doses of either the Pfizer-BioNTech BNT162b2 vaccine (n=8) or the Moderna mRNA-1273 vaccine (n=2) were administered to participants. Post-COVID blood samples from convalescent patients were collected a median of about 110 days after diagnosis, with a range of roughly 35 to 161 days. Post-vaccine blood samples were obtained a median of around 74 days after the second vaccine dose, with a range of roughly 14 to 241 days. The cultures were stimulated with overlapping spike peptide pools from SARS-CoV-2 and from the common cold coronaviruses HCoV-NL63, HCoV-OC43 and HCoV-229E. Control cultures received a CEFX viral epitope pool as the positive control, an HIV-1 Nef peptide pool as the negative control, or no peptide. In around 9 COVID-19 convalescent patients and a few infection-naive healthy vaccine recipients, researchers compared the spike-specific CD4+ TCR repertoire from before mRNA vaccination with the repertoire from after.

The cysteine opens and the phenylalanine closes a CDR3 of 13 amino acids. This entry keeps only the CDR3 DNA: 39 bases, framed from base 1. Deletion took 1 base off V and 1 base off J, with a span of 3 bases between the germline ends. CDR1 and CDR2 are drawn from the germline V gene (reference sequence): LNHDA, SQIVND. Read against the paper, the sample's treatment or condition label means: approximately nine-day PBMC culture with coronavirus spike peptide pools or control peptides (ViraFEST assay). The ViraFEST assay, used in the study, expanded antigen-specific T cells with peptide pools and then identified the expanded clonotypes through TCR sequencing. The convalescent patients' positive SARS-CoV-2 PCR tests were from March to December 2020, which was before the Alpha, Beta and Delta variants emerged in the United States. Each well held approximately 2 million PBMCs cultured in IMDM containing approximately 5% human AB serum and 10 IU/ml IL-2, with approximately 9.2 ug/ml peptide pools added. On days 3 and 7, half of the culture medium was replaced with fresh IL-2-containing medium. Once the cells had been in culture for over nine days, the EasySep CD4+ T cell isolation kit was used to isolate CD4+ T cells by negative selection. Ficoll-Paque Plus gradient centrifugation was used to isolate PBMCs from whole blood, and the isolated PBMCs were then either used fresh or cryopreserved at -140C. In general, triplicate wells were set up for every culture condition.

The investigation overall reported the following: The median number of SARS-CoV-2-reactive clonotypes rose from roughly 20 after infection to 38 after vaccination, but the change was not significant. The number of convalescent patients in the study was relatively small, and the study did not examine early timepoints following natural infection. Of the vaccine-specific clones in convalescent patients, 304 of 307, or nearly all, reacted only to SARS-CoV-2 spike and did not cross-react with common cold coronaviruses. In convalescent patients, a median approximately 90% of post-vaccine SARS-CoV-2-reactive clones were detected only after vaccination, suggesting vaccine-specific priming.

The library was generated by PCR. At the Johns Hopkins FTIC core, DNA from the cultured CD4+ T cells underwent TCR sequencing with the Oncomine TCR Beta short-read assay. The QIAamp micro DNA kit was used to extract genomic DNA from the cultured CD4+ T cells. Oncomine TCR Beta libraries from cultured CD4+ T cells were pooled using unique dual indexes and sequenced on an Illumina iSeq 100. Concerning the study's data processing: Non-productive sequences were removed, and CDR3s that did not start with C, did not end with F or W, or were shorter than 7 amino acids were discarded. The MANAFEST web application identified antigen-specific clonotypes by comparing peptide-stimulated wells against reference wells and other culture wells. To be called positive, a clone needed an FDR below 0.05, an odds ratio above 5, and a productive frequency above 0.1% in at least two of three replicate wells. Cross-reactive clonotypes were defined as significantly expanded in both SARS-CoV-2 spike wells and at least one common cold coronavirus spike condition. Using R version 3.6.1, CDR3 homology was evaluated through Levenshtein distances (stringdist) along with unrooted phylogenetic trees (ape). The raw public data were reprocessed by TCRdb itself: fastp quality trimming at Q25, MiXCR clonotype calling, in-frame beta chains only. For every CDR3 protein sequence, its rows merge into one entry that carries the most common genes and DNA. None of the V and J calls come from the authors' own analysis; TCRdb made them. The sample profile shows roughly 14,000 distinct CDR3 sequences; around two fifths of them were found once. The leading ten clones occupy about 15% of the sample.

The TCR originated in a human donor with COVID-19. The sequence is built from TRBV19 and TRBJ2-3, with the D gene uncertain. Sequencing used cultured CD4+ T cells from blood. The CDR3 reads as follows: CASSIAGTDTQYF. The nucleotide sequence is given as TGTGCCAGTAGTATAGCTGGCACAGATACGCAGTATTTT.